This T cell receptor beta chain was captured in a study of beta chain features in type 1 diabetes. Study-wide findings and caveats: It was among patients, rather than healthy donors, that naive, central memory and Treg TCRB repertoires appeared more similar. Fewer junction insertions and more nucleotide deletions appeared in type 1 diabetes patients. Across all four CD4+ subsets, people with type 1 diabetes showed modestly shorter TCRB CDR3s.

The CDR3 is made up of 10 amino acids. The ends were cut back, 8 bases at V and 8 bases at J, with 9 bases in the middle. Germline V gives CDR1 LNHDA, CDR2 SQIVND (reference sequence). The study reverse transcribed the entire isolated RNA, so it sequenced expressed TCRB transcripts. TCRdb keeps only in-frame clones here, not all; method: immunoSEQ multiplex PCR. This sample has 600,000 or so clones; around 15% occur once, and the top ten carry 0.035% to 0.045%. A few counts support this clone. The antigen is not known. The chain recombines TRBV19 with TRBJ1-1, with D tentatively TRBD1 (5 bases). Sequenced sample: naive CD4+ T cells from blood. The origin of this receptor is a man younger than 35 with type 1 diabetes. The chain's CDR3 is CASRAGEAFF. The CDR3 coding sequence is TGTGCCAGTCGGGCAGGGGAAGCTTTCTTT. The full variable domain, completed using reference TRBV19 and TRBJ1-1, is DGGITQSPKYLFRKEGQNVTLSCEQNLNHDAMYWYRQDPGQGLRLIYYSQIVNDFQKGDIAEGYSVSREKKESFPLTVTSAQKNPTAFYLCASRAGEAFFGQGTRLTVV.